The rows below give T cell receptor beta chains drawn from one sample of a study of blood T cell repertoires in COVID-19. Repertoires were generated with immunoSEQ multiplex PCR, while TCRdb's copy carries only in-frame clones and drops some. The table includes a few hundred thousand clones, more than 65% detected once. Source material: peripheral blood. These receptors all stem from a person aged 70 to 85 with COVID-19, enrolled during active disease. Both conserved end residues are part of each CDR3. The order of the fields is D gene, clone size, V gene, J gene, CDR3 DNA, CDR3 protein. A D gene is named only where the DNA matches it firmly. Not every row has a clone size; where given, it reads once, few, many or a size class.

D: NA
size: NA
V: TRBV3-1/TRBV3-2
J: TRBJ1-2
DNA: TGTGCCAGCAGCCAACAAGTAAGCGGCTACACCTTC
CDR3: CASSQQVSGYTF

D: TRBD1
size: once
V: TRBV9
J: TRBJ2-2
DNA: TGTGCCAGCAGCGTCGGGACAGGGGGAGCCGGGGAGCTGTTTTTT
CDR3: CASSVGTGGAGELFF

D: NA
size: NA
V: TRBV19
J: TRBJ1-5
DNA: TGTGCCAGTGACAAGGCCAATAGCAATCAGCCCCAGCATTTT
CDR3: CASDKANSNQPQHF

D: NA
size: NA
V: TRBV4-1
J: TRBJ2-2
DNA: TGCGCCAGCAGCCAAGAACGAGGGTACACCGGGGAGCTGTTTTTT
CDR3: CASSQERGYTGELFF

D: TRBD1
size: NA
V: TRBV5-1
J: TRBJ2-5
DNA: TGCGCCAGCAGCTCTCCTCGGACAGGGATAGAGACCCAGTACTTC
CDR3: CASSSPRTGIETQYF

D: NA
size: once
V: TRBV6-5
J: TRBJ2-2
DNA: TGTGCCAGCAGAAAAAGCGGACCCACCGGGGAGCTGTTTTTT
CDR3: CASRKSGPTGELFF

D: NA
size: NA
V: TRBV5-1
J: TRBJ2-2
DNA: TGCGCCAGCAGTTTGGACAGAGCGAACACCGGGGAGCTGTTTTTT
CDR3: CASSLDRANTGELFF

D: NA
size: NA
V: TRBV19
J: TRBJ1-5
DNA: TGTGCCAGTAGTCCCCCTACAGGATCCAGCAATCAGCCCCAGCATTTT
CDR3: CASSPPTGSSNQPQHF

D: NA
size: NA
V: TRBV5-6
J: TRBJ1-3
DNA: TGTGCCAGCAGCTTGAACAGGATGGTCACCATATATTTT
CDR3: CASSLNRMVTIYF

D: TRBD1
size: NA
V: TRBV6-5
J: TRBJ1-2
DNA: TGTGCCAGTGCCCGGGACAGGGTTAACTATGGCTACACCTTC
CDR3: CASARDRVNYGYTF

D: TRBD2
size: NA
V: TRBV5-1
J: TRBJ2-1
DNA: TGCGCCAGCAGCCCACTAGCGGGAGGATGGAATGAGCAGTTCTTC
CDR3: CASSPLAGGWNEQFF

D: TRBD2
size: NA
V: TRBV2
J: TRBJ2-3
DNA: TGTGCCAGCAGAGCCGTCGTAGGTAGCGGGGGCACAGATACGCAGTATTTT
CDR3: CASRAVVGSGGTDTQYF

D: TRBD1
size: NA
V: TRBV7-8
J: TRBJ2-7
DNA: TGTGCCAGCAGCATGAGACAGGGGCCCTACGAGCAGTACTTC
CDR3: CASSMRQGPYEQYF

D: TRBD2
size: NA
V: TRBV7-8
J: TRBJ2-7
DNA: TGTGCCAGCAGTAATGTAGCGGGGGCCTACGAGCAGTACTTC
CDR3: CASSNVAGAYEQYF

D: NA
size: NA
V: TRBV5-8
J: TRBJ1-5
DNA: TGTGCCAGCAGCCCCCGTGGGGCAGGGCGGAATCAGCCCCAGCATTTT
CDR3: CASSPRGAGRNQPQHF

D: TRBD2
size: once
V: TRBV4-3
J: TRBJ2-1
DNA: TGCGCCAGCAGCCAGAGACTAGCGGGGCGTGAGCAGTTCTTC
CDR3: CASSQRLAGREQFF

D: NA
size: NA
V: TRBV30
J: TRBJ2-1
DNA: TGTGCCTGGAGTGTACAGAGCGGGTTAACCTCCTACAATGAGCAGTTCTTC
CDR3: CAWSVQSGLTSYNEQFF

D: TRBD2
size: NA
V: TRBV6-6
J: TRBJ2-7
DNA: TGTGCCAGCAGTAGGGACGGGGGGATCGACGAGCAGTACTTC
CDR3: CASSRDGGIDEQYF